The T cell receptor beta chain under discussion was sequenced for a study of metastatic and nonmetastatic thyroid tumors. Study-level points and caveats: According to reports, the diversity of TCR beta was significantly higher in malignant thyroid tumors than in benign nodules, and this held in both blood and tumor samples.

This clone showed up many times. The antigen is unknown. All patients were treatment-naive before thyroid surgery. TCRdb re-called the PCR reads with MiXCR. The sample has 65,000 or so clones; approximately 4.1% are singletons. Germline CDR1 is ENHRY and CDR2 is SYGVKD. The CDR3 consists of 13 residues. V dropped 7 bases and J dropped 4 bases, with 14 bases sitting between them. Sequences were obtained from blood. The sequence derives from a female donor with papillary thyroid cancer or a benign thyroid nodule (not recorded which). Some clones in this sample may be carry-over from other donors' samples. The genes are TRBV10-3 and TRBJ2-7; weak D call: TRBD2 (5 bases). CDR3 sequence reads: CAIKADGKYEQYF. CDR3 nucleotide sequence: TGTGCCATCAAAGCGGACGGGAAATACGAGCAGTACTTC.